Below, one TCR beta chain is given with its context. The sample is drawn from a study of blood T cell repertoires in COVID-19. Study background: The United States, Italy and Spain were the sources of the acute and convalescent COVID-19 samples.

V dropped 1 base and J dropped 7 bases, with 14 bases sitting between them. Germline CDR1 and CDR2: SGHKS and YYEKEE (reference sequence). The CDR3 has 14 residues. Original processing notes: Reference gene primers were amplified, and this amplification served to estimate nucleated cell counts. TCRdb's table, derived via immunoSEQ multiplex PCR, lists solely in-frame clones and lacks some. V, J and clone size were drawn from that table, and D and trimming were deduced from the DNA. The sample carries some 220,000 clones, around 84% recorded once. The sample comprised peripheral blood. The chain combines TRBV5-5 with TRBJ1-1; D gene unclear. The TCR comes from a man aged 50 or older with active or convalescent COVID-19. This CDR3 is CASSLSRGRGEAFF. The CDR3, as DNA: TGTGCCAGCAGCTTGTCTAGAGGTCGGGGTGAAGCTTTCTTT.